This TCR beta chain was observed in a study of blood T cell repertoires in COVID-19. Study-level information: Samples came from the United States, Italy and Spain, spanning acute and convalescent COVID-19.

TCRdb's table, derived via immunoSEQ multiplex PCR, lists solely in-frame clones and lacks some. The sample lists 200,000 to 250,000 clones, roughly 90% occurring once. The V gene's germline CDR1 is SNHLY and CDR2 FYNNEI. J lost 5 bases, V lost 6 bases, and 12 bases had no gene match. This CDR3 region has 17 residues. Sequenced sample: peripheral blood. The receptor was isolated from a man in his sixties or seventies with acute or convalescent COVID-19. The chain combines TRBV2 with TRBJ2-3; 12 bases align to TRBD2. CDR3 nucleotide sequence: TGTGCCAGCAGCCTAGTGAGGACTAGCGGGACCCAAGATACGCAGTATTTT. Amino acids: CASSLVRTSGTQDTQYF.